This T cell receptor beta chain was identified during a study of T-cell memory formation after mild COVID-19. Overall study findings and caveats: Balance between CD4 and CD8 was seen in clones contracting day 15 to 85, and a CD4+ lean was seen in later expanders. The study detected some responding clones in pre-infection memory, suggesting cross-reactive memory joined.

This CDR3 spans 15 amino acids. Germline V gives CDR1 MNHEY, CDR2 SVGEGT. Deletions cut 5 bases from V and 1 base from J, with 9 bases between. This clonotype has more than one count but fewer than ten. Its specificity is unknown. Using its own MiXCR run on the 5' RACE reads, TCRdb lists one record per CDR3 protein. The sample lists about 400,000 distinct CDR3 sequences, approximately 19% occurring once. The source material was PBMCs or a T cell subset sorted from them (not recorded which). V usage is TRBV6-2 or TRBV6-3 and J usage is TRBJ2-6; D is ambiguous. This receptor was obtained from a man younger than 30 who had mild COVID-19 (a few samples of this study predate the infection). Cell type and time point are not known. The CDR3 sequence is CASSPELSGANVLTF. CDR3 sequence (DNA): TGTGCCAGCAGTCCTGAGTTGTCTGGGGCCAACGTCCTGACTTTC.